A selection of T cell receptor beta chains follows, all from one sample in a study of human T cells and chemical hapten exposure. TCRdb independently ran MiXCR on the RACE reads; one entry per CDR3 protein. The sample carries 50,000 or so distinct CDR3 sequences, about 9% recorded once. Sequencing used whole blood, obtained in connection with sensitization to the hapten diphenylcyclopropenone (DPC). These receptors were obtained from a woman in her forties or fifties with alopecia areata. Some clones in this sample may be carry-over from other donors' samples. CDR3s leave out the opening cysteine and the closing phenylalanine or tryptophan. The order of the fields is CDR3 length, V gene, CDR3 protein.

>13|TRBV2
ASSGSELRNQPQH
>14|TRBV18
ASSPAGTGGNQPQH
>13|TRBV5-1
ASSWAGTARDTQY
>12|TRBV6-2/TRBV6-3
ASSYSNRQDKQF
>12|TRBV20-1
SARGAGQYNEQF
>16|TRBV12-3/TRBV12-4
ASSFGLAGGGSYNEQF
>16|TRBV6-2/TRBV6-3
ASNLQTSGISSVHEQY
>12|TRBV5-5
ASSLGTPTGELF
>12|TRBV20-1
RPVQEGNTDTQY
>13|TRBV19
ASSIRRSTSYGYT
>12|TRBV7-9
ASSLSVGNNEQF
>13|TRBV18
ASSLPGQGNYGYT
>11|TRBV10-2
ASTPRGQGIQY
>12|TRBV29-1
SAQDILAKNIQY
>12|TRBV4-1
ASSGGSPLREAF
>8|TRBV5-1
ASSLYEQY
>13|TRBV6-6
ASSYSAGGAYIQY
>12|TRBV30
AWKQGISGNTIY
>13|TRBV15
ATSTGTESWNEQY
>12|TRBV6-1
ASRQRTLPEGYT
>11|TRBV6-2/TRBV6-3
ASSYDRNYGYT
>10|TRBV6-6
ASSYSSYEQY
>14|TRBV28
ASSLPTGGNKNIQY
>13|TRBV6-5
ASSSLANIEETQY
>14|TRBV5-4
ASSPSLAGVKGEQY
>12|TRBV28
ASSLYRDGSGYT
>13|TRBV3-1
ASSRWTSEAYEQY
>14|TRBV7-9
ASSLGGVGAYQPQH
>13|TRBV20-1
SAPRGEIAKNIQY
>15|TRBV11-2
ASSSRGQNSGANVLT
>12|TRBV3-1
ASSPYRDSYEQY
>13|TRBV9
ASSSTGGGSGEAF
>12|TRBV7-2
ASRPGQSYNEQF
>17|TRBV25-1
ASSVGWGQGAGGSYEQY
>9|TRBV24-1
ARDGYNEQF
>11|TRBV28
ASSTPGVTEAF
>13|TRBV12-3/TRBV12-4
ASSSNRGRGDTQY
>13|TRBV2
ASSDRKTGNQPQH
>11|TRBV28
ASRSGTVYEQY
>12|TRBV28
ASSSPAGGERLF
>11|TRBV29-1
SVEGLVKYEQY
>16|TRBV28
ASSLGGFLGTPRDEQF
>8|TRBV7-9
ATRDRKAF
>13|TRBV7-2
ASSQQGYSNQPQH
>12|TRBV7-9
ASSFGQAAYEQY
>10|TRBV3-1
ASSQDGNEQF
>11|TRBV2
ASIQGMGYGYT
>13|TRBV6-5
ASSYGRGSYQPQH